Following are 19 T cell receptor beta chains from one sample sequenced in a study of T-cell memory formation after mild COVID-19. MiXCR was run by TCRdb on the 5' RACE reads, yielding one entry per CDR3 protein. The sample has more than 100,000 distinct CDR3 sequences; 17% are singletons. Sequencing used PBMCs or a T cell subset sorted from them (not recorded which). All receptors come from a man younger than 35 who had mild COVID-19 (a few samples of this study predate the infection). Cell type and time point are not known.

This sequence joins TRBV4-3 and TRBJ1-2; D is unclear. CDR1 is LGHNA, CDR2 YSLEER, per germline. V gave up 1 base and J gave up 4 bases, with 10 bases separating them. The CDR3 length is 14 residues. The CDR3 bases are TGCGCCAGCAGCCAAGCTCCGGGATCCTATGGCTACACCTTC. It translates to CASSQAPGSYGYTF.

The V gene is TRBV6-1, the J gene TRBJ2-5; D gene ambiguous. Looked up from germline, CDR1 is MNHNS and CDR2 is SASEGT. The germline V and J ends were trimmed by 2 bases and 2 bases, with 3 bases remaining between them. The CDR3 length is 12 residues. CDR3 in DNA: TGTGCCAGCAGTGAACGGCAAGAGACCCAGTACTTC. It specifies CASSERQETQYF.

The chain couples TRBV12-3 or TRBV12-4 to TRBJ1-1; D uncertain. The CDR3 runs to 14 residues. Trimming cost V 5 bases and J 2 bases, with 12 bases left between them. CDR3 in DNA: TGTGCCAGCAGTATCCTGCGCCACAACACTGAAGCTTTCTTT. Encoded protein: CASSILRHNTEAFF.

This clonotype was seen a handful of times. The chain has TRBV2 and TRBJ2-5; D possibly corresponds to TRBD1 (5 bases). The CDR3 contains 15 residues. From germline, CDR1 is SNHLY and CDR2 FYNNEI. Trimming removed 2 bases from V and 0 bases from J, with 10 bases in between. The CDR3 reads CASSEQGTYQETQYF. The CDR3 DNA reads as TGTGCCAGCAGTGAACAGGGTACCTACCAAGAGACCCAGTACTTC.

This clonotype occurred many times. The chain employs TRBV4-2 and TRBJ2-1; tentatively, D is TRBD1 or TRBD2 (6 bases each). Germline V gene lookup returns CDR1 LGHNA and CDR2 YNFKEQ. Between the trimmed V and J ends, which lost 0 bases and 4 bases, there was a span of 13 bases. The CDR3 has 16 residues. CDR3 region: CASSQDPGAGYNEQFF. The CDR3 DNA is TGTGCCAGCAGCCAAGATCCGGGGGCAGGGTACAATGAGCAGTTCTTC.

This clonotype has more than one count but fewer than ten. The chain employs TRBV5-1 and TRBJ2-3; possibly TRBD1 for D (6 bases). The CDR3 runs 13 residues. Germline CDR1 and CDR2: SGHRS and YFSETQ. With 4 bases removed from V and 5 bases from J, the gap between germline ends came to 11 bases. CDR3 in amino acids: CASSGVGGDTQYF. CDR3 in DNA: TGCGCCAGCAGCGGAGTAGGGGGAGATACGCAGTATTTT.

The chain combines TRBV7-2 with TRBJ2-5; D is undetermined. The CDR3 contains 14 residues. The germline CDR1 and CDR2 sequences are SGHTA and FQGNSA. Trimming removed 1 base at V and 1 base at J, with 7 bases between. Written as DNA, the CDR3 is TGTGCCAGCAGCTTAGGGCTCCCCCAAGAGACCCAGTACTTC. Residues: CASSLGLPQETQYF.

The chain links TRBV5-1 to TRBJ2-1; D gene uncertain. The V end was cut by 1 base, the J end by 8 bases, with 10 bases between. The CDR3 totals 13 residues. CDR1 is SGHRS and CDR2 is YFSETQ in the germline V gene. In DNA form, the CDR3 reads TGCGCCAGCAGCTTGCGTGGGGTGGATGAGCAGTTCTTC. The encoded protein is CASSLRGVDEQFF.

This chain connects TRBV11-2 to TRBJ1-1; D may be TRBD1 (5 bases). The CDR3 extends over 14 amino acids. Trimming took off 1 base at V and 4 bases at J, with 10 bases between the two ends. Germline loops: CDR1 SGHAT, CDR2 FQNNGV. The CDR3, as DNA: TGTGCCAGCAGCTTAGCGGGGGTGAGCACTGAAGCTTTCTTT. Its translation: CASSLAGVSTEAFF. The full variable domain, in which reference TRBV11-2 and TRBJ1-1 provide the parts outside the CDR3, is EAGVAQSPRYKIIEKRQSVAFWCNPISGHATLYWYQQILGQGPKLLIQFQNNGVVDDSQLPKDRFSAERLKGVDSTLKIQPAKLEDSAVYLCASSLAGVSTEAFFGQGTRLTVV.

This clonotype occurred many times. The J gene is TRBJ2-3, the V gene TRBV5-4; unclear D gene. The CDR3 is 11 residues long. V was trimmed by 0 bases and J by 10 bases, leaving 6 bases between them. Germline V gene lookup returns CDR1 SGHNT and CDR2 YYREEE (reference sequence). The CDR3 reads CASSLDSAQYF. DNA for the CDR3: TGTGCCAGCAGCTTGGACTCCGCGCAGTATTTT. The full variable domain, with the rest looked up from reference TRBV5-4 and TRBJ2-3, is ETGVTQSPTHLIKTRGQQVTLRCSSQSGHNTVSWYQQALGQGPQFIFQYYREEENGRGNFPPRFSGLQFPNYSSELNVNALELDDSALYLCASSLDSAQYFGPGTRLTVL.

The J gene is TRBJ2-2, the V gene TRBV27; 8 nucleotides match TRBD1. V trimming: 5 bases; J trimming: 5 bases; junction bases outside the gene matches: 16. Germline V gene data show CDR1 as MNHEY and CDR2 as SMNVEV (reference sequence). The CDR3 covers 18 residues. This chain's CDR3 is CASSPLYRGSVRTGELFF. As DNA, the CDR3 is TGTGCCAGCAGTCCACTCTACAGGGGGAGCGTTCGGACCGGGGAGCTGTTTTTT.

The rearrangement joins TRBV5-1 to TRBJ1-5, with D possibly being TRBD1 (5 bases). The length of the CDR3 is 15 residues. V was cut by 0 bases and J by 7 bases, with 14 bases left in between. The germline V gene has CDR1 SGHRS and CDR2 YFSETQ. The CDR3 sequence: CASSLEGGAGQPQHF. CDR3 nucleotide sequence: TGCGCCAGCAGCTTGGAAGGAGGGGCGGGGCAGCCCCAGCATTTT.

This chain uses TRBV10-3 with TRBJ2-5, with 10 positions matching TRBD1. The V gene's germline CDR1 is ENHRY and CDR2 SYGVKD. CDR3 length equals 13 residues. Unmatched junction bases numbered 3, after V lost 6 bases and J lost 5 bases. The CDR3 loop reads CAIRGTGEETQYF. The CDR3 DNA is TGTGCCATCAGGGGGACAGGGGAGGAGACCCAGTACTTC.

This clonotype appeared a few times. This chain links TRBV12-3 or TRBV12-4 with TRBJ1-6, with a possible D match to TRBD1 (6 bases). V was clipped by 5 bases and J by 7 bases, with 12 bases between them. The CDR3 has 14 residues. The CDR3 bases are TGTGCCAGCAGTCGCGGACAGTTCAATTCACCCCTCCACTTT. This gives the protein CASSRGQFNSPLHF.

In this sample, this clonotype turned up a few times. CDR3 sequence: CASLVGTTGYTF. The CDR3 DNA reads TGTGCCTCCTTGGTGGGTACGACGGGCTACACCTTC. The chain links TRBV28 to TRBJ1-2; D not certain. V was cut by 11 bases and J by 8 bases, with 18 bases left in between. This CDR3 is 12 amino acids long. Germline lookup yields CDR1 MDHEN and CDR2 SYDVKM.

The chain's CDR3 is CASSLRYGYTF. CDR3 DNA sequence: TGTGCCAGCAGTTTACGGTATGGCTACACCTTC. V usage is TRBV28 and J usage is TRBJ1-2; D not resolved. Germline V gene lookup returns CDR1 MDHEN and CDR2 SYDVKM. This CDR3 comprises 11 residues. V was clipped by 2 bases and J by 5 bases, with 3 bases between them.

There are a few counts of this clonotype. V is TRBV7-2 and J is TRBJ2-7; tentative D call: TRBD2 (6 bases). Germline lookup yields CDR1 SGHTA and CDR2 FQGNSA. The CDR3 length is 17 residues. V was shortened by 1 base and J by 0 bases, with 16 bases between the two germline ends. CDR3 in amino acids: CASSLGLERASSYEQYF. The CDR3 DNA sequence: TGTGCCAGCAGCTTAGGGTTGGAGCGGGCGAGCTCCTACGAGCAGTACTTC.

The chain joins TRBV27 to TRBJ2-3; possible D gene TRBD1, 7 bases. Germline CDR1 MNHEY, CDR2 SMNVEV (reference sequence). Trimming removed 0 bases from V and 14 bases from J, with 18 bases in between. The CDR3 consists of 14 residues. In DNA, the CDR3 is TGTGCCAGCAGTTTATCGGGACAGCGGGTGAAATCGTATTTT. As protein: CASSLSGQRVKSYF.

CDR3 coding DNA: TGTGCCAGCAGCTTGACGAGGGCAACTAATGAAAAACTGTTTTTT. Residues: CASSLTRATNEKLFF. This rearrangement joins TRBV7-3 to TRBJ1-4; D is uncertain. Germline-derived CDR1 and CDR2 are SGHTA and FQGTGA. The CDR3 length is 15 residues. The ends were cut back, 3 bases at V and 0 bases at J, with 8 bases in the middle.